These 21 T cell receptor beta chains came from one sample sequenced in a study of cytomegalovirus exposure and HLA in healthy donors. Sequenced by immunoSEQ multiplex PCR; TCRdb stores in-frame clones only, minus some. Of 140,000 or so clones in the sample, 87% were seen once. Sequenced input: PBMCs. The receptor set was obtained from a man between 18 and 35 years old in good health and CMV-seropositive.

The chain recombines TRBV15 with TRBJ1-3; TRBD1 might be the D (5 bases). Trimming stripped 0 bases from V and 0 bases from J, with 9 bases between. Germline loops: CDR1 LNHNV, CDR2 YYDKDF (reference sequence). The CDR3 length is 16 residues. The CDR3 is CATSRDLRVSGNTIYF. The CDR3, as DNA: TGTGCCACCAGCAGAGATCTCAGGGTCTCTGGAAACACCATATATTTT.

This clone was recorded once. The chain employs TRBV6-1 and TRBJ2-5; 8 bases are a match to TRBD2. The V segment lost 6 bases and the J segment 1 base; nucleotides outside the gene matches: 4. The CDR3 has 14 amino acids. Germline CDR1 is MNHNS and CDR2 is SASEGT. Here the CDR3 DNA reads TGTGCCAGCAGGGTCGGGGGGGCCCAAGAGACCCAGTACTTC. Protein: CASRVGGAQETQYF.

The chain carries TRBV30 and TRBJ1-5, with D unclear. Trimming shortened V by 2 bases and J by 3 bases, and 8 bases separated the two germline ends. Germline CDR1 is GTSNPN and CDR2 is SVGIG (reference sequence). The CDR3 length is 13 residues. The DNA of the CDR3 is TGTGCCTGGAGTATTGCCTACAATCAGCCCCAGCATTTT. This sequence encodes CAWSIAYNQPQHF.

This chain links TRBV9 with TRBJ1-4, with unresolved D. Germline V gene lookup returns CDR1 SGDLS and CDR2 YYNGEE. The CDR3 has 13 residues. Trimming pared 0 bases from V and 6 bases from J, leaving 6 bases between. The CDR3 loop reads CASSVAPDEKLFF. The DNA of the CDR3 is TGTGCCAGCAGCGTAGCTCCGGATGAAAAACTGTTTTTT.

V and J are TRBV29-1 and TRBJ1-2; no clear D. The ends were cut back, 0 bases at V and 4 bases at J, with 9 bases in the middle. This CDR3 is built from 13 residues. Per germline, CDR1 SQVTM and CDR2 ANQGSEA. CDR3 coding DNA: TGCAGCGTTGAAGATCGCACAGTCTATGGCTACACCTTC. Protein sequence: CSVEDRTVYGYTF. The full variable domain, completed using reference TRBV29-1 and TRBJ1-2, is SAVISQKPSRDICQRGTSLTIQCQVDSQVTMMFWYRQQPGQSLTLIATANQGSEATYESGFVIDKFPISRPNLTFSTLTVSNMSPEDSSIYLCSVEDRTVYGYTFGSGTRLTVV.

V usage is TRBV7-2 and J usage is TRBJ2-5; 12 nucleotides match TRBD2. The V gene end was trimmed by 4 bases and the J gene end by 2 bases; junction bases not matched to a gene: 5. CDR3 length: 16 amino acids. CDR1 is SGHTA and CDR2 is FQGNSA in the germline V gene. CDR3 in DNA: TGTGCCAGCAGCTGGGTACTAGCGGGAGGACAAGAGACCCAGTACTTC. Translating gives CASSWVLAGGQETQYF.

This rearrangement joins TRBV5-1 to TRBJ2-7; 7 nucleotides line up with TRBD1. V was pared by 5 bases and J by 3 bases, with 11 bases of the junction left unmatched. Per the germline V gene, CDR1 is SGHRS and CDR2 is YFSETQ. The length of the CDR3 is 15 residues. CDR3 bases: TGCGCCAGCAGGTATACCGGGACAGCCGTCTACGAGCAGTACTTC. It encodes CASRYTGTAVYEQYF. The whole variable domain, remainder taken from reference TRBV5-1 and TRBJ2-7, is KAGVTQTPRYLIKTRGQQVTLSCSPISGHRSVSWYQQTPGQGLQFLFEYFSETQRNKGNFPGRFSGRQFSNSRSEMNVSTLELGDSALYLCASRYTGTAVYEQYFGPGTRLTVT.

The chain has TRBV11-1 and TRBJ1-6; D gene uncertain. Germline CDR1 SGHAT, CDR2 FQDESV (reference sequence). The CDR3 totals 14 residues. Trimming shortened V by 6 bases and J by 7 bases, and 13 bases separated the two germline ends. In DNA, the CDR3 is TGTGCCAGCAGGACAAGAACGGGGAATTCACCCCTCCACTTT. Amino acids: CASRTRTGNSPLHF.

The chain couples TRBV6-1 to TRBJ1-1, with D uncertain. Per the germline V gene, CDR1 is MNHNS and CDR2 is SASEGT. V dropped 11 bases and J dropped 2 bases, with 12 bases sitting between them. The CDR3 totals 12 residues. The CDR3 is CASRRGNTEAFF. CDR3 nucleotides: TGTGCCTCCCGGCGCGGAAACACTGAAGCTTTCTTT.

The chain combines TRBV7-2 with TRBJ2-1, with D unclear. The germline CDR1 and CDR2 sequences are SGHTA and FQGNSA. CDR3 length: 15 residues. Trimming took off 1 base at V and 3 bases at J, with 10 bases between the two ends. CDR3 coding DNA: TGTGCCAGCAGCTTAGTTTCCAGCGTCTACAATGAGCAGTTCTTC. Translating gives CASSLVSSVYNEQFF.

The chain uses TRBV18 and TRBJ2-7, with D possibly being TRBD2 (7 bases). CDR1 and CDR2 (germline): KGHSH, LQKENI. The CDR3 length is 15 residues. Trimming cost V 6 bases and J 5 bases, with 20 bases left between them. In DNA, the CDR3 is TGTGCCAGCTCCCACAGGCGCGGGGGCGAGGACGAGCAGTACTTC. Protein: CASSHRRGGEDEQYF. Using reference TRBV18 and TRBJ2-7 for the parts outside the CDR3, the full variable domain is NAGVMQNPRHLVRRRGQEARLRCSPMKGHSHVYWYRQLPEEGLKFMVYLQKENIIDESGMPKERFSAEFPKEGPSILRIQQVVRGDSAAYFCASSHRRGGEDEQYFGPGTRLTVT.

J is TRBJ2-1 and V is TRBV25-1, with TRBD1 matching 8 bases. Unmatched junction bases numbered 6, after V lost 9 bases and J lost 2 bases. The germline V gene encodes CDR1 MGHDK and CDR2 SYGVNS. This CDR3 is built from 14 residues. CDR3 sequence: CASRGTGPYNEQFF. CDR3 coding DNA: TGTGCCAGTAGGGGGACAGGACCCTACAATGAGCAGTTCTTC.

This chain uses TRBV27 with TRBJ1-5; D call uncertain. Germline V lookup: CDR1 MNHEY, CDR2 SMNVEV (reference sequence). Deletions cut 7 bases from V and 9 bases from J, with 7 bases between. The CDR3 length is 10 residues. The CDR3 bases are TGTGCCAGCAACCTATGGCCCCAGCATTTT. Translated: CASNLWPQHF.

The V call is TRBV27, the J call TRBJ1-5; D is undetermined. CDR1 and CDR2 from the germline V gene are MNHEY and SMNVEV (reference sequence). V lost 4 bases and J 2 bases, leaving 9 bases between the germline ends. There are 14 residues in the CDR3. CDR3 protein: CASSSGIGNQPQHF. The CDR3 DNA sequence: TGTGCCAGCAGTTCGGGGATTGGCAATCAGCCCCAGCATTTT.

This CDR3 is CASNLAGRTTDTQYF. Written as DNA, the CDR3 is TGTGCCAGCAATCTAGCGGGGAGAACCACAGATACGCAGTATTTT. The V gene is TRBV6-1, the J gene TRBJ2-3; 9 bases are a match to TRBD2. The V segment lost 7 bases and the J segment 2 bases; nucleotides outside the gene matches: 7. Germline V gene sequence: CDR1 MNHNS, CDR2 SASEGT. CDR3 size: 15 residues.

The chain joins TRBV9 to TRBJ2-7, with TRBD2 matching over 10 bases. Germline CDR1 and CDR2: SGDLS and YYNGEE. This CDR3 contains 19 residues. V dropped 0 bases and J dropped 0; count of bases not matched to a gene: 12. The CDR3 region is CASSVGNGLAAISSYEQYF. The CDR3 DNA is TGTGCCAGCAGCGTAGGGAACGGACTAGCGGCAATCAGCTCCTACGAGCAGTACTTC. Based on the CDR3 plus reference TRBV9 and TRBJ2-7, the full variable domain is DSGVTQTPKHLITATGQRVTLRCSPRSGDLSVYWYQQSLDQGLQFLIQYYNGEERAKGNILERFSAQQFPDLHSELNLSSLELGDSALYFCASSVGNGLAAISSYEQYFGPGTRLTVT.

The chain is built from TRBV19 and TRBJ1-2, with 7 nucleotides matching TRBD1. In germline, CDR1 is LNHDA, CDR2 SQIVND (reference sequence). V shed 5 bases, J shed 2 bases, and the junction held 20 bases outside the gene matches. The CDR3 has 19 amino acids. CDR3 amino acids: CASSQNRQGDLSWNYGYTF. DNA for the CDR3: TGTGCCAGTAGTCAAAATCGACAGGGTGATCTAAGTTGGAACTATGGCTACACCTTC.

The chain uses TRBV6-4 and TRBJ2-1; 8 bases match TRBD2. This CDR3 comprises 15 residues. Looked up from germline, CDR1 is MRHNA and CDR2 is SNTAGT. V was pared by 5 bases and J by 4 bases, with 7 bases of the junction left unmatched. The CDR3 loop reads CASSLLAAAYNEQFF. CDR3 sequence (DNA): TGTGCCAGCAGTCTACTAGCGGCCGCGTACAATGAGCAGTTCTTC.

The chain has TRBV19 and TRBJ2-3; TRBD2 matches at 7 bases. CDR1 and CDR2 (germline): LNHDA, SQIVND (reference sequence). CDR3 length: 18 residues. With 4 bases clipped from V and 2 bases from J, the junction kept 15 bases outside the gene matches. DNA of the CDR3: TGTGCCAGTAGTACACAACGCGGGGGAAGGAGCCCCACAGATACGCAGTATTTT. This codes for CASSTQRGGRSPTDTQYF.

The chain couples TRBV2 to TRBJ2-7, with D perhaps TRBD2 (6 bases). The length of the CDR3 is 12 residues. Trimming removed 7 bases from V and 7 bases from J, with 14 bases in between. The V gene's germline CDR1 is SNHLY and CDR2 FYNNEI. The CDR3 DNA sequence: TGTGCCAGCACCGACCGGGGGAGGGAGCAGTACTTC. Protein sequence: CASTDRGREQYF.

The chain joins TRBV6-1 to TRBJ2-1; D possibly corresponds to TRBD2 (6 bases). The CDR3 length is 15 residues. V was trimmed by 1 base and J by 7 bases, leaving 14 bases between them. The germline V gene encodes CDR1 MNHNS and CDR2 SASEGT. As DNA, the CDR3 is TGTGCCAGCAGTGAAGGTTCGGGGGAAAGGAATGAGCAGTTCTTC. Translation: CASSEGSGERNEQFF.